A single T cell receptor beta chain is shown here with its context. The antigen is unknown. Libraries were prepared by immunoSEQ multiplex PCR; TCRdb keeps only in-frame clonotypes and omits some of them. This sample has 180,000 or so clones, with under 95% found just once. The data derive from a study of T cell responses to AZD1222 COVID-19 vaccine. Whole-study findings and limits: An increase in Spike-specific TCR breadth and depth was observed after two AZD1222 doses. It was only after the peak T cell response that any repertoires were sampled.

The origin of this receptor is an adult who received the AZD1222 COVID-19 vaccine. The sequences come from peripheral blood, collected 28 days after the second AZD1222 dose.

CDR3 sequence (DNA): TGTGCCAGCTCCCGGGTCCTTAGAACTGAAGCTTTCTTT. This gives the protein CASSRVLRTEAFF. The rearrangement links TRBV6-6 to TRBJ1-1, with D unresolved. V lost 8 bases to trimming and J lost 5 bases, with 15 bases between them. There are 13 residues in the CDR3. Per the germline V gene, CDR1 is MNHNY and CDR2 is SVGAGI (reference sequence).